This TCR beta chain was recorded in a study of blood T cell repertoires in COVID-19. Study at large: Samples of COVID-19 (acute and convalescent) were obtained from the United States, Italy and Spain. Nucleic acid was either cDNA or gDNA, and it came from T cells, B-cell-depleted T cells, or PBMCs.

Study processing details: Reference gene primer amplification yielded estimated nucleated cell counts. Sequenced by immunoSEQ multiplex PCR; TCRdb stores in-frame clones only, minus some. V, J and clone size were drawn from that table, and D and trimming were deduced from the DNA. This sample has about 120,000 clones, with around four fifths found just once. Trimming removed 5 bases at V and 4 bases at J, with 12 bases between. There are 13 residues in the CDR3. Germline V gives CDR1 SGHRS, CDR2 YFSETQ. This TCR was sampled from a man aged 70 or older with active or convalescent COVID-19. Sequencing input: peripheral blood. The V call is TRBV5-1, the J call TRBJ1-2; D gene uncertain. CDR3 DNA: TGCGCCAGCAGACCTACAGATGGCTATGGCTACACCTTC. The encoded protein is CASRPTDGYGYTF. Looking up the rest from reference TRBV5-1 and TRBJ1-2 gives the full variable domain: KAGVTQTPRYLIKTRGQQVTLSCSPISGHRSVSWYQQTPGQGLQFLFEYFSETQRNKGNFPGRFSGRQFSNSRSEMNVSTLELGDSALYLCASRPTDGYGYTFGSGTRLTVV.